What follows are 21 T cell receptor beta chains derived from one specimen sequenced in a study of blood T cell repertoires in COVID-19. Measured with immunoSEQ multiplex PCR; TCRdb has only the in-frame clones, and not every one. The profile shows fewer than 400,000 clones, 65% to 85% of them singletons. What was sequenced was peripheral blood. All receptors come from a man in his thirties or forties with active or convalescent COVID-19.

This clone appeared once. This chain joins TRBV7-2 and TRBJ2-7, with D possibly matching TRBD1 (6 bases). Germline V gene lookup returns CDR1 SGHTA and CDR2 FQGNSA. The CDR3 is made up of 15 amino acids. Trimming removed 5 bases at V and 0 bases at J, with 14 bases between. The CDR3 DNA reads TGTGCCAGCAGCCTCCCCTGGACAGTCTCCTACGAGCAGTACTTC. It specifies CASSLPWTVSYEQYF. The full variable domain, rest sourced from reference TRBV7-2 and TRBJ2-7, is GAGVSQSPSNKVTEKGKDVELRCDPISGHTALYWYRQSLGQGLEFLIYFQGNSAPDKSGLPSDRFSAERTGGSVSTLTIQRTQQEDSAVYLCASSLPWTVSYEQYFGPGTRLTVT.

This rearrangement joins TRBV29-1 to TRBJ2-1, with TRBD2 identical over 7 bases. J was trimmed by 6 bases and V by 0 bases; bases with no gene match: 11. Germline V gene sequence: CDR1 SQVTM, CDR2 ANQGSEA. This CDR3 has 16 amino acids. The CDR3 sequence is CSVEDLSLAALNEQFF. DNA for the CDR3: TGCAGCGTTGAAGATCTTAGTCTAGCGGCTCTCAATGAGCAGTTCTTC.

The chain's CDR3 is CAWSLQGHQPQHF. CDR3 sequence (DNA): TGTGCCTGGAGTCTACAGGGTCATCAGCCCCAGCATTTT. The chain combines TRBV30 with TRBJ1-5; perhaps TRBD1 as D (6 bases). From germline, CDR1 is GTSNPN and CDR2 SVGIG (reference sequence). Trimming shortened V by 2 bases and J by 5 bases, and 10 bases separated the two germline ends. The CDR3 is 13 residues long. The whole variable domain, filled in from reference TRBV30 and TRBJ1-5, reads SQTIHQWPATLVQPVGSPLSLECTVEGTSNPNLYWYRQAAGRGLQLLFYSVGIGQISSEVPQNLSASRPQDRQFILSSKKLLLSDSGFYLCAWSLQGHQPQHFGDGTRLSIL.

J is TRBJ1-2 and V is TRBV7-3, with D maybe TRBD1 (6 bases). Germline lookup yields CDR1 SGHTA and CDR2 FQGTGA. The CDR3 totals 14 residues. The V end was cut by 5 bases, the J end by 4 bases, with 14 bases between. CDR3: CASSPQGTLYGYTF. The DNA of the CDR3 is TGTGCCAGCAGCCCTCAGGGGACCCTCTATGGCTACACCTTC.

This clone has more than one count but fewer than ten. Other DNA sequences from this sample encode an identical CDR3 as well. The chain joins TRBV30 to TRBJ2-1, with D perhaps matching TRBD2 (6 bases). The germline gives CDR1 GTSNPN, CDR2 SVGIG (reference sequence). V lost 6 bases, J lost 4 bases, and 10 bases lay in between. The CDR3 runs to 12 residues. In DNA, the CDR3 is TGTGCCTGCTTGGGGGGATACAATGAGCAGTTCTTC. Encoded protein: CACLGGYNEQFF.

The chain employs TRBV13 and TRBJ1-4; possible D gene TRBD1, 5 bases. This CDR3 is built from 15 residues. In germline, CDR1 is PRHDT, CDR2 FYEKMQ (reference sequence). Trimming pared 5 bases from V and 6 bases from J, leaving 16 bases between. The CDR3, as DNA: TGTGCCAGCAGCCCTGGTGGGGGAGGGGATGAAAAACTGTTTTTT. Amino acid sequence: CASSPGGGGDEKLFF.

A few counts support this clone. This sequence joins TRBV27 and TRBJ2-1; 10 nucleotides agree with TRBD2. CDR1 and CDR2 (germline): MNHEY, SMNVEV (reference sequence). CDR3 length: 17 residues. J lost 6 bases, V lost 5 bases, and 13 bases had no gene match. CDR3 DNA sequence: TGTGCCAGCAGTCTATTAGTAGGGAGGACTAGCGGCAATGAGCAGTTCTTC. Amino acids: CASSLLVGRTSGNEQFF.

This clone was recorded a few times. The V and J genes are TRBV7-9 and TRBJ2-7, with D hard to call. Germline CDR1 reads SEHNR; CDR2 reads FQNEAQ (reference sequence). Trimming pared 1 base from V and 4 bases from J, leaving 8 bases between. The CDR3 spans 13 residues. CDR3 region: CASSLVATYEQYF. The CDR3, as DNA: TGTGCCAGCAGCTTAGTCGCTACTTACGAGCAGTACTTC.

The chain combines TRBV19 with TRBJ1-4; D remains ambiguous. CDR1 and CDR2 (germline): LNHDA, SQIVND (reference sequence). Between the trimmed V and J ends, which lost 3 bases and 12 bases, there was a span of 11 bases. The CDR3 runs to 12 residues. The CDR3: CASSMGREELFF. Here the CDR3 DNA reads TGTGCCAGTAGTATGGGGAGGGAGGAACTGTTTTTT.

CDR3 in DNA: TGTGCCAGCAGCTTAAACAGGGCGAGCAGGCTAACCTACGAGCAGTACTTC. Translation gives CASSLNRASRLTYEQYF. The chain is built from TRBV7-8 and TRBJ2-7; tentative D call: TRBD1 (6 bases). CDR1 and CDR2 (germline): SGHVS, FQNEAQ. Trimming took 2 bases from V and 2 from J, leaving 19 bases between them. CDR3 size: 17 residues.

The chain's CDR3 is CASSYRGTTKGNTIYF. The CDR3, as DNA: TGTGCCAGCAGTTACCGGGGGACGACGAAAGGAAACACCATATATTTT. The chain couples TRBV6-6 to TRBJ1-3, with a weak D call TRBD1 (5 bases). V lost 2 bases and J 4 bases, leaving 15 bases between the germline ends. Germline values: CDR1 MNHNY, CDR2 SVGAGI (reference sequence). The CDR3 length is 16 residues.

The rearrangement uses TRBV6-2 or TRBV6-3 and TRBJ2-6; D unclear. The V and J ends lost 2 bases and 1 base respectively, with 3 bases between them. This CDR3 has 14 residues. Germline-derived CDR1 and CDR2 are MNHEY and SVGEGT. The CDR3 protein is CASSYTSGANVLTF. CDR3 DNA sequence: TGTGCCAGCAGTTACACATCTGGGGCCAACGTCCTGACTTTC.

This clone came up a few times. The V call is TRBV7-2, the J call TRBJ2-7, with 7 bases fitting TRBD1. Trimming cost V 4 bases and J 3 bases; bases outside gene matches: 9. This CDR3 spans 15 amino acids. CDR1 is SGHTA and CDR2 is FQGNSA in the germline V gene. CDR3: CASSSQGVGFYEQYF. The DNA of the CDR3 is TGTGCCAGCAGCTCTCAGGGGGTTGGCTTCTACGAGCAGTACTTC.

The chain employs TRBV2 and TRBJ1-4; 7 positions agree with TRBD1. J was trimmed by 3 bases and V by 7 bases; bases with no gene match: 14. CDR1 is SNHLY, CDR2 FYNNEI, per germline. CDR3 length: 17 residues. The CDR3 sequence is CASINIPGGTANEKLFF. CDR3 sequence (DNA): TGTGCCAGCATCAATATCCCCGGAGGGACAGCTAATGAAAAACTGTTTTTT.

This clone is a singleton in its sample. The junction departs from the called germline gene at one end, perhaps through a read error. The V call is TRBV9, the J call TRBJ2-3, with 9 bases identical to TRBD2. In germline, CDR1 is SGDLS, CDR2 YYNGEE. The CDR3 is 16 residues long. CDR3 amino acids: CARSVGAGGPTDTQYF. The CDR3 region has the DNA TGTGCCCGCAGCGTCGGGGCGGGGGGGCCAACAGATACGCAGTATTTT.

The chain links TRBV28 to TRBJ1-6, with 7 positions matching TRBD1. The CDR3 length is 15 residues. Germline-derived CDR1 and CDR2 are MDHEN and SYDVKM. The V segment lost 5 bases and the J segment 7 bases; nucleotides outside the gene matches: 8. CDR3 bases: TGTGCCAGCAGTCCTAACAGGGGCGGCAATTCACCCCTCCACTTT. Protein sequence: CASSPNRGGNSPLHF.

The chain carries TRBV6-5 and TRBJ2-7, with 12 bases fitting TRBD2. CDR1 and CDR2 (germline): MNHEY, SVGAGI. Losses at the gene ends were 6 bases for V and 4 bases for J; bases not matched to a gene: 7. This CDR3 has 15 residues. CDR3 bases: TGTGCCAGCAGCTTACCGACTAGCGGGAGATACGAGCAGTACTTC. Translating it yields CASSLPTSGRYEQYF.

J is TRBJ2-7 and V is TRBV11-3; 14 positions match TRBD2. Trimming removed 5 bases from V and 3 bases from J; junction bases left unmatched: 6. The germline V gene encodes CDR1 SGHNT and CDR2 YENEEA. This CDR3 has 16 amino acids. This CDR3 reads CASSPLGLAGGYEQYF. In DNA form, the CDR3 reads TGTGCCAGCAGCCCGCTAGGACTAGCGGGGGGCTACGAGCAGTACTTC.

The genes are TRBV30 and TRBJ2-3; D perhaps matches TRBD2 (5 bases). The CDR3 covers 12 residues. V dropped 8 bases and J dropped 4 bases, with 13 bases sitting between them. CDR1 is GTSNPN, CDR2 SVGIG, per germline (reference sequence). CDR3 protein: CAGGFGADTQYF. The CDR3, as DNA: TGTGCCGGCGGGTTCGGGGCAGATACGCAGTATTTT.

The chain recombines TRBV5-4 with TRBJ2-1, with D tentatively TRBD2 (5 bases). The germline V gene encodes CDR1 SGHNT and CDR2 YYREEE (reference sequence). V was pared by 4 bases and J by 7 bases, with 15 bases between. The CDR3 extends over 14 amino acids. CDR3 nucleotide sequence: TGTGCCAGCAGCCGCGGGTCATCGGGAAATGAGCAGTTCTTC. Amino acids: CASSRGSSGNEQFF.

The gene calls are TRBV5-1 and TRBJ1-5; a weak D match, TRBD1 (5 bases). The length of the CDR3 is 15 residues. The V end was cut by 5 bases, the J end by 7 bases, with 19 bases between. CDR1 SGHRS and CDR2 YFSETQ come from the germline V gene. The DNA for the CDR3 is TGCGCCAGCAGTCCGTCCGGGGGAATGGAGCAGCCCCAGCATTTT. Amino acids: CASSPSGGMEQPQHF.